These 25 T cell receptor beta chains share one sample of origin, sequenced in a study of T-cell reconstitution after alpha-beta-depleted transplantation in children. Unique molecular identifiers were used in preparing the TCRbeta library. TCRdb itself ran the PCR reads through MiXCR, one entry per CDR3 protein. The sample includes 700,000 to 950,000 distinct CDR3 sequences, approximately 15% of them seen just once. The sequencing here drew on PBMCs, mostly from graft donor cells, taken 360 days after TCRalphabeta/CD19-depleted stem cell transplant. Receptors originate from a male patient younger than 18 who had a stem cell transplant for acute lymphoblastic leukemia, so the T cells may come from the graft donor.

V and J are TRBV5-1 and TRBJ2-3; D is perhaps TRBD2 (6 bases). V was pared by 1 base and J by 7 bases, with 10 bases between. The V gene's germline CDR1 is SGHRS and CDR2 YFSETQ. The CDR3 is made up of 13 amino acids. The DNA of the CDR3 is TGCGCCAGCAGCTTGTTGGAGGGACATACGCAGTATTTT. Protein: CASSLLEGHTQYF.

The chain is built from TRBV3-1 and TRBJ2-5; TRBD1 matches 12 bases. Germline CDR1 and CDR2: LGHDT and YNNKEL (reference sequence). The V gene end was trimmed by 4 bases and the J gene end by 13 bases; junction bases not matched to a gene: 7. CDR3 length: 13 amino acids. The CDR3 bases are TGTGCCAGCAGCCTCAGGGACAGGGGGCCAGGGTACTTC. Translated: CASSLRDRGPGYF.

This clonotype was counted a few times. This chain links TRBV2 with TRBJ2-6, with 7 bases lining up with TRBD2. Trimming at V came to 5 bases and at J to 3 bases, leaving 10 bases not matched to a gene. The length of the CDR3 is 17 residues. Germline V gene lookup returns CDR1 SNHLY and CDR2 FYNNEI. Here the CDR3 DNA reads TGTGCCAGCAGTACAGCGGGACCCATCCTTGGGGCCAACGTCCTGACTTTC. Translating gives CASSTAGPILGANVLTF.

This clonotype was counted between two and nine times. This chain joins TRBV12-3 or TRBV12-4 and TRBJ2-1, with 8 bases lining up with TRBD2. The CDR3 is 14 residues long. V was clipped by 5 bases and J by 7 bases; unmatched bases: 7. The CDR3 is CASSEAGDVNEQFF. The CDR3 DNA reads as TGTGCCAGCAGTGAAGCGGGAGATGTTAATGAGCAGTTCTTC.

The rearrangement uses TRBV5-1 and TRBJ2-7; 15 bases align to TRBD2. CDR3 size: 16 residues. With 1 base clipped from V and 7 bases from J, the junction kept 6 bases outside the gene matches. CDR1 and CDR2 (germline): SGHRS, YFSETQ. The CDR3 reads CASSLSAGTSGREQYF. CDR3 DNA: TGCGCCAGCAGCTTGTCTGCCGGGACTAGCGGGAGGGAGCAGTACTTC.

This clonotype turned up a few times. The CDR3 coding sequence is TGCAGCGTTCCCGTTATGATACCCTATGGCTACACCTTC. Translated: CSVPVMIPYGYTF. V gene TRBV29-1 combines with J gene TRBJ1-2, with D unclear. V lost 5 bases and J lost 4, with 14 bases in between. There are 13 residues in the CDR3. Germline values: CDR1 SQVTM, CDR2 ANQGSEA.

Only a few counts were recorded for this clonotype. J is TRBJ2-1 and V is TRBV5-1, with a tentative D call TRBD1 (6 bases). Germline V gene lookup returns CDR1 SGHRS and CDR2 YFSETQ. V was trimmed by 5 bases and J by 3 bases, leaving 12 bases between them. The CDR3 loop spans 14 amino acids. CDR3: CASRRDTDYNEQFF. The DNA of the CDR3 is TGCGCCAGCAGGAGGGACACGGACTACAATGAGCAGTTCTTC. Filled out from reference TRBV5-1 and TRBJ2-1, the complete variable domain reads KAGVTQTPRYLIKTRGQQVTLSCSPISGHRSVSWYQQTPGQGLQFLFEYFSETQRNKGNFPGRFSGRQFSNSRSEMNVSTLELGDSALYLCASRRDTDYNEQFFGPGTRLTVL.

This rearrangement joins TRBV7-2 to TRBJ2-7; D might be TRBD2 (5 bases). The length of the CDR3 is 20 residues. Germline V gene data show CDR1 as SGHTA and CDR2 as FQGNSA. V lost 2 bases to trimming and J lost 4 bases, with 30 bases between them. CDR3 region: CASSLFPLGITRKDVYEQYF. The CDR3 DNA sequence: TGTGCCAGCAGCTTATTCCCACTAGGCATTACTAGGAAGGACGTTTACGAGCAGTACTTC.

This clonotype was seen a few times. The V gene is TRBV6-1, the J gene TRBJ2-1; D gene unclear. This CDR3 region has 16 residues. V was pared by 2 bases and J by 2 bases, with 13 bases between. In germline, CDR1 is MNHNS, CDR2 SASEGT. The CDR3: CASSEMGSRTYNEQFF. The CDR3 coding sequence is TGTGCCAGCAGTGAAATGGGCAGCCGGACCTACAATGAGCAGTTCTTC.

This chain connects TRBV20-1 to TRBJ2-1, with TRBD1 matching 9 bases. From germline, CDR1 is DFQATT and CDR2 SNEGSKA (reference sequence). J gave up 6 bases and V 3 bases, and 15 bases lay outside the gene matches. The CDR3 has 17 amino acids. The CDR3 DNA reads TGCAGTGCTAGTCAATCCCGTATGAGACAGGGGGGCAATGAGCAGTTCTTC. Protein sequence: CSASQSRMRQGGNEQFF.

Many counts were recorded for this clonotype. V is TRBV5-1 and J is TRBJ2-3, with D maybe TRBD2 (5 bases). The germline V and J ends were trimmed by 0 bases and 0 bases, with 8 bases remaining between them. The CDR3 is 15 residues long. Germline CDR1 reads SGHRS; CDR2 reads YFSETQ. CDR3 nucleotides: TGCGCCAGCAGCTTGGCCCTAGCTAGCACAGATACGCAGTATTTT. As protein: CASSLALASTDTQYF.

This clonotype was seen only a few times. J is TRBJ2-5 and V is TRBV6-5; 10 positions match TRBD1. The germline V gene has CDR1 MNHEY and CDR2 SVGAGI. This CDR3 has 15 residues. V trimming: 6 bases; J trimming: 3 bases; junction bases outside the gene matches: 7. The CDR3 DNA sequence: TGTGCCAGCAGATACGACAGGGGGCAGAAAGAGACCCAGTACTTC. Translation gives CASRYDRGQKETQYF.

Only a few counts were recorded for this clonotype. The V and J genes are TRBV12-3 or TRBV12-4 and TRBJ1-3; D possibly corresponds to TRBD1 (5 bases). V gave up 6 bases and J gave up 2 bases, with 14 bases separating them. The CDR3 runs to 15 residues. As DNA, the CDR3 is TGTGCCAGCAGCCCCAGGGTTCTTCCTGGAAACACCATATATTTT. Its protein product is CASSPRVLPGNTIYF.

This clonotype was seen more than once but under ten times. The V call is TRBV7-2, the J call TRBJ1-2, with D perhaps TRBD1 (5 bases). The CDR3 loop spans 12 amino acids. CDR1 is SGHTA and CDR2 is FQGNSA in the germline V gene. V was pared by 2 bases and J by 8 bases, with 9 bases between. CDR3 in amino acids: CASSLWGEGYTF. DNA for the CDR3: TGTGCCAGCAGCTTATGGGGGGAGGGCTACACCTTC.

The rearrangement uses TRBV19 and TRBJ1-6; D remains ambiguous. V was shortened by 0 bases and J by 10 bases, with 7 bases between the two germline ends. CDR3 length equals 13 residues. Germline V gene data show CDR1 as LNHDA and CDR2 as SQIVND (reference sequence). This CDR3 is CASSIDDGSPLHF. The DNA of the CDR3 is TGTGCCAGTAGTATAGATGACGGATCACCCCTCCACTTT. Complete variable domain (other parts from reference TRBV19 and TRBJ1-6): DGGITQSPKYLFRKEGQNVTLSCEQNLNHDAMYWYRQDPGQGLRLIYYSQIVNDFQKGDIAEGYSVSREKKESFPLTVTSAQKNPTAFYLCASSIDDGSPLHFGNGTRLTVT.

The chain couples TRBV29-1 to TRBJ2-3; 12 bases line up with TRBD1. J lost 2 bases, V lost 5 bases, and 5 bases had no gene match. Germline V gene data show CDR1 as SQVTM and CDR2 as ANQGSEA. There are 15 residues in the CDR3. The CDR3 bases are TGCAGCGTTTCCCGGGACAGGGGGCTCACAGATACGCAGTATTTT. Encoded protein: CSVSRDRGLTDTQYF.

This clonotype has ten or more counts. The chain links TRBV25-1 to TRBJ2-3; no reliable D call. Looked up from germline, CDR1 is MGHDK and CDR2 is SYGVNS. Trimming shortened V by 2 bases and J by 0 bases, and 18 bases separated the two germline ends. This CDR3 comprises 18 residues. The CDR3 loop reads CASSERVGWAPSTDTQYF. CDR3 DNA: TGTGCCAGCAGTGAAAGGGTCGGCTGGGCGCCGAGCACAGATACGCAGTATTTT.

This chain links TRBV20-1 with TRBJ1-6, with a possible D match to TRBD1 (6 bases). Between the trimmed V and J ends, which lost 5 bases and 4 bases, there was a span of 15 bases. Germline V gene sequence: CDR1 DFQATT, CDR2 SNEGSKA (reference sequence). The CDR3 runs 15 residues. DNA for the CDR3: TGCAGTGCTCCCGGACAGATGACTTATAATTCACCCCTCCACTTT. It yields the protein CSAPGQMTYNSPLHF.

This clonotype was seen a handful of times. This chain links TRBV12-3 or TRBV12-4 with TRBJ2-3; 10 positions agree with TRBD1. The trim removed 4 bases at V and 5 bases at J, leaving 6 bases unmatched. CDR3 size: 15 residues. CDR3 nucleotide sequence: TGTGCCAGCAGTTGGACAGGGGGAAAAAGAGATACGCAGTATTTT. Translated, it gives CASSWTGGKRDTQYF.

The chain joins TRBV20-1 to TRBJ2-7; no reliable D call. Trimming shortened V by 0 bases and J by 0 bases, and 12 bases separated the two germline ends. The V gene's germline CDR1 is DFQATT and CDR2 SNEGSKA (reference sequence). The CDR3 extends over 15 amino acids. Here the CDR3 reads CSARDGGAGSYEQYF. As DNA, the CDR3 is TGCAGTGCTAGAGACGGTGGCGCAGGCTCCTACGAGCAGTACTTC.

The V and J genes are TRBV5-1 and TRBJ2-2; possibly TRBD1 or TRBD2 for D (5 bases each). V lost 4 bases and J lost 2, with 6 bases in between. CDR1 SGHRS and CDR2 YFSETQ come from the germline V gene. The CDR3 runs 13 residues. In nucleotides, the CDR3 is TGCGCCAGCAGCGGGACCAACACCGGGGAGCTGTTTTTT. Amino acid sequence: CASSGTNTGELFF.

This chain links TRBV6-1 with TRBJ1-1; the D gene is possibly TRBD1 (5 bases). Germline CDR1 MNHNS, CDR2 SASEGT. This CDR3 comprises 13 residues. V was pared by 7 bases and J by 7 bases, with 16 bases between. In DNA, the CDR3 is TGTGCCAGCACCAAGATGGGGCTTTATGAAGCTTTCTTT. Translation: CASTKMGLYEAFF.

This clonotype was seen a single time. The genes are TRBV11-1 and TRBJ2-1, with D perhaps matching TRBD2 (6 bases). Trimming left V 3 bases short and J 2 bases short, with 14 bases between. The germline V gene has CDR1 SGHAT and CDR2 FQDESV (reference sequence). CDR3 size: 16 residues. In DNA form, the CDR3 reads TGTGCCAGCAGCTTTAGGGTCGCGGGAACCTACAATGAGCAGTTCTTC. Translation gives CASSFRVAGTYNEQFF.

This clonotype came up many times. V is TRBV2 and J is TRBJ2-1; no definite D call. Trimming took off 7 bases at V and 6 bases at J, with 10 bases between the two ends. There are 12 residues in the CDR3. Germline values: CDR1 SNHLY, CDR2 FYNNEI. The CDR3 spells CASTGLGNEQFF. The CDR3 DNA sequence: TGTGCCAGCACCGGGTTGGGCAATGAGCAGTTCTTC.

This clonotype appeared many times. This chain joins TRBV2 and TRBJ1-1; possible D gene TRBD1, 5 bases. The CDR3 spans 14 residues. V dropped 6 bases and J dropped 4 bases, with 15 bases sitting between them. Germline-derived CDR1 and CDR2 are SNHLY and FYNNEI. The CDR3: CASSVARAGTEAFF. The CDR3, as DNA: TGTGCCAGCAGCGTAGCCAGGGCGGGCACTGAAGCTTTCTTT.